The 27 T cell receptor beta chains in this list originate from one sample, sequenced in a study of regulatory T cells in long-lasting Graves disease. To make TCR beta libraries, researchers used iRepertoire HTBI primers and Arm-PCR of CDR3 regions. TCRdb itself ran the multiplex PCR reads through MiXCR, one entry per CDR3 protein. The sample records about 470,000 distinct CDR3 sequences, around 20% being singletons. Time point described: persistent/refractory GD, antithyroid drugs over 5 years with positive TRAb. From PBMCs, RNA was extracted and then used to make the TCR library. Sequencing used peripheral blood mononuclear cells (PBMCs), obtained when the disease was refractory, from a patient treated with antithyroid drugs. The origin of the receptors is a female donor with Graves disease.

This clonotype has ten or more counts. V gene TRBV12-3 or TRBV12-4 combines with J gene TRBJ1-1; perhaps TRBD1 as D (5 bases). The CDR3 is made up of 14 amino acids. Trimming left V 7 bases short and J 1 base short, with 13 bases between. The CDR3 DNA reads as TGTGCCAGCAACCACAGGAGGAGGAACACTGAAGCTTTCTTT. Protein product: CASNHRRRNTEAFF.

V usage is TRBV19 and J usage is TRBJ2-7, with TRBD2 identical over 11 bases. The CDR3 length is 18 residues. The germline gives CDR1 LNHDA, CDR2 SQIVND (reference sequence). V lost 4 bases and J lost 1; bases outside the gene matches: 12. CDR3 DNA: TGTGCCAGTAGTAAAACCGGGACTAGCGGCTATTTATCCTACGAGCAGTACTTC. This encodes CASSKTGTSGYLSYEQYF. The complete variable domain, with remaining parts taken from reference TRBV19 and TRBJ2-7, reads DGGITQSPKYLFRKEGQNVTLSCEQNLNHDAMYWYRQDPGQGLRLIYYSQIVNDFQKGDIAEGYSVSREKKESFPLTVTSAQKNPTAFYLCASSKTGTSGYLSYEQYFGPGTRLTVT.

This chain connects TRBV28 to TRBJ1-5, with 10 bases identical to TRBD1. Trimming at V came to 2 bases and at J to 2 bases, leaving 3 bases not matched to a gene. CDR1 and CDR2 from the germline V gene are MDHEN and SYDVKM. The CDR3 is 16 residues long. The CDR3 nucleotides read TGTGCCAGCAGTTTAAGGGGGACAGGGGGCAATCAGCCCCAGCATTTT. It codes for CASSLRGTGGNQPQHF. The full variable domain, rest sourced from reference TRBV28 and TRBJ1-5, is DVKVTQSSRYLVKRTGEKVFLECVQDMDHENMFWYRQDPGLGLRLIYFSYDVKMKEKGDIPEGYSVSREKKERFSLILESASTNQTSMYLCASSLRGTGGNQPQHFGDGTRLSIL.

The chain carries TRBV4-1 and TRBJ2-6; D is uncertain. Between the trimmed V and J ends, which lost 0 bases and 0 bases, there was a span of 6 bases. Germline V gene data show CDR1 as MGHRA and CDR2 as YSYEKL. The CDR3 length is 16 residues. CDR3 loop: CASSQDPPSGANVLTF. The CDR3 coding sequence is TGCGCCAGCAGCCAAGATCCCCCCTCTGGGGCCAACGTCCTGACTTTC.

This clonotype occurred many times. The chain has TRBV20-1 and TRBJ1-4; D unresolved. The V and J ends lost 2 bases and 7 bases respectively, with 17 bases between them. This CDR3 comprises 15 residues. The germline V gene encodes CDR1 DFQATT and CDR2 SNEGSKA (reference sequence). In DNA form, the CDR3 reads TGCAGTGCTAGATTGCGTGCACAAGCATCTGAAAAACTGTTTTTT. It specifies CSARLRAQASEKLFF.

Many counts were recorded for this clonotype. The V gene is TRBV7-8, the J gene TRBJ1-2, with 10 bases fitting TRBD1. This CDR3 spans 16 amino acids. Germline V gene sequence: CDR1 SGHVS, CDR2 FQNEAQ. V was pared by 5 bases and J by 7 bases, with 13 bases of the junction left unmatched. The CDR3: CASSLSETGGRIGYTF. The DNA of the CDR3 is TGTGCCAGCAGCCTGTCCGAGACAGGGGGCCGTATTGGCTACACCTTC. The whole variable domain, remainder taken from reference TRBV7-8 and TRBJ1-2, is GAGVSQSPRYKVAKRGQDVALRCDPISGHVSLFWYQQALGQGPEFLTYFQNEAQLDKSGLPSDRFFAERPEGSVSTLKIQRTQQEDSAVYLCASSLSETGGRIGYTFGSGTRLTVV.

This clonotype came up many times. This sequence joins TRBV10-3 and TRBJ2-7; no clear D gene. The CDR3 has 13 residues. The V gene's germline CDR1 is ENHRY and CDR2 SYGVKD. Between the trimmed V and J ends, which lost 0 bases and 5 bases, there was a span of 8 bases. CDR3 nucleotide sequence: TGTGCCATCAGTGAGTCTAATCGAAACGAGCAGTACTTC. This encodes CAISESNRNEQYF.

V is TRBV24-1 and J is TRBJ2-4; unclear D gene. CDR3 length equals 12 residues. V was pared by 7 bases and J by 0 bases, with 3 bases between. Per germline, CDR1 KGHDR and CDR2 SFDVKD. CDR3 in amino acids: CATSGAKNIQYF. Here the CDR3 DNA reads TGTGCCACCAGCGGAGCCAAAAACATTCAGTACTTC.

This clonotype was observed many times. CDR3 DNA: TGCAGTGCTAGGGAAAACCGAGGGACTAGCGCAGAGACCCAGTACTTC. This sequence encodes CSARENRGTSAETQYF. V gene TRBV20-1 combines with J gene TRBJ2-5, with 10 nucleotides matching TRBD2. V shed 3 bases and J 4 bases; nucleotides not matched to a gene: 11. This CDR3 is built from 16 residues. Looked up from germline, CDR1 is DFQATT and CDR2 is SNEGSKA (reference sequence).

This clonotype was detected many times. This rearrangement joins TRBV28 to TRBJ1-2; 9 bases are shared with TRBD1. With 5 bases clipped from V and 5 bases from J, the junction kept 9 bases outside the gene matches. The CDR3 has 15 residues. Germline V gives CDR1 MDHEN, CDR2 SYDVKM. CDR3 nucleotides: TGTGCCAGCAGTACCCGGACAGGGGAAAAATATGGCTACACCTTC. Translation gives CASSTRTGEKYGYTF.

This clonotype was recorded once. The genes are TRBV5-1 and TRBJ2-1; 7 bases align to TRBD2. The CDR3 length is 15 residues. V was clipped by 4 bases and J by 7 bases; unmatched bases: 11. CDR1 is SGHRS, CDR2 YFSETQ, per germline. The DNA for the CDR3 is TGCGCCAGCAGCCCCGGACTAGGAGCGGAAAATGAGCAGTTCTTC. Encoded protein: CASSPGLGAENEQFF.

The DNA for the CDR3 is TGTGCCAGCAGCTTAATGACTAGTAATGAGCAGTTCTTC. Residues: CASSLMTSNEQFF. The chain is built from TRBV7-3 and TRBJ2-1, with D tentatively TRBD2 (6 bases). V gave up 1 base and J gave up 7 bases, with 8 bases separating them. The CDR3 sequence is 13 residues long. Germline CDR1 SGHTA, CDR2 FQGTGA.

The CDR3: CASSGLAAYNEQFF. The CDR3 DNA sequence: TGCGCCAGCAGCGGACTAGCGGCCTACAATGAGCAGTTCTTC. This chain joins TRBV4-1 and TRBJ2-1; 10 bases align to TRBD2. The CDR3 runs to 14 residues. The J segment lost 2 bases and the V segment lost 5 bases, leaving 0 bases of the junction unmatched. Germline CDR1 MGHRA, CDR2 YSYEKL.

V gene TRBV2 combines with J gene TRBJ2-6; TRBD2 is a possible D gene (5 bases). Germline CDR1 and CDR2: SNHLY and FYNNEI. V lost 6 bases and J lost 2, with 11 bases in between. This CDR3 is 15 amino acids long. The CDR3 DNA sequence: TGTGCCAGCAGGCTCCGGGGAACTGGGGCCAACGTCCTGACTTTC. It encodes CASRLRGTGANVLTF.

This clonotype was seen more than once but under ten times. The chain has TRBV5-1 and TRBJ2-7; 9 bases match TRBD1. The CDR3 has 14 amino acids. V lost 5 bases and J lost 5; bases outside the gene matches: 8. The V gene's germline CDR1 is SGHRS and CDR2 YFSETQ. The CDR3 DNA follows: TGCGCCAGCAGAATGGGACAGGGTAGCGACGAGCAGTACTTC. This codes for CASRMGQGSDEQYF. The whole variable domain, filled in from reference TRBV5-1 and TRBJ2-7, reads KAGVTQTPRYLIKTRGQQVTLSCSPISGHRSVSWYQQTPGQGLQFLFEYFSETQRNKGNFPGRFSGRQFSNSRSEMNVSTLELGDSALYLCASRMGQGSDEQYFGPGTRLTVT.

At least ten counts were recorded for this clonotype. This sequence joins TRBV15 and TRBJ2-7; D unclear. This CDR3 is built from 14 residues. V dropped 1 base and J dropped 2 bases, with 9 bases sitting between them. The germline V gene has CDR1 LNHNV and CDR2 YYDKDF (reference sequence). The CDR3 DNA sequence: TGTGCCACCAGCAGAGTAGCCGGTCCCTACGAGCAGTACTTC. This sequence encodes CATSRVAGPYEQYF. The full variable domain, with the rest looked up from reference TRBV15 and TRBJ2-7, is DAMVIQNPRYQVTQFGKPVTLSCSQTLNHNVMYWYQQKSSQAPKLLFHYYDKDFNNEADTPDNFQSRRPNTSFCFLDIRSPGLGDTAMYLCATSRVAGPYEQYFGPGTRLTVT.

At least ten counts were recorded for this clonotype. This chain connects TRBV3-1 to TRBJ2-7; 7 nucleotides align to TRBD2. The CDR3 totals 16 residues. V lost 6 bases, J lost 5 bases, and 16 bases stayed unmatched. Per the germline V gene, CDR1 is LGHDT and CDR2 is YNNKEL (reference sequence). CDR3 coding DNA: TGTGCCAGCAGAGAAAGCTGGGGAGGGCCGTCAGACGAGCAGTACTTC. This sequence encodes CASRESWGGPSDEQYF.

This clonotype was seen at least ten times. The CDR3 region is CASSLWRPSRTALVNEQFF. The CDR3 coding sequence is TGTGCCAGCAGCTTATGGAGGCCTAGCCGGACTGCCCTAGTCAATGAGCAGTTCTTC. The gene calls are TRBV11-1 and TRBJ2-1; D possibly corresponds to TRBD2 (5 bases). Germline V gene lookup returns CDR1 SGHAT and CDR2 FQDESV (reference sequence). CDR3 length: 19 amino acids. Trimming took off 2 bases at V and 6 bases at J, with 26 bases between the two ends.

This clonotype was observed a few times. V usage is TRBV6-2 or TRBV6-3 and J usage is TRBJ2-5, with D unresolved. The CDR3 runs 14 residues. V lost 3 bases to trimming and J lost 5 bases, with 13 bases between them. In germline, CDR1 is MNHEY, CDR2 SVGEGT. CDR3 protein: CASSYQAPVETQYF. The CDR3 DNA follows: TGTGCCAGCAGTTATCAGGCCCCCGTGGAGACCCAGTACTTC.

Comment on this clonotype: This may be a read error: a much more frequent sequence differs by one nucleotide. CDR3 residues: CASSQGTSAFEQYF. CDR3 DNA: TGTGCCAGCAGCCAAGGGACTAGCGCTTTCGAGCAGTACTTC. This chain joins TRBV3-1 and TRBJ2-7; TRBD2 aligns across 9 bases. The CDR3 has 14 amino acids. Trimming at V came to 1 base and at J to 6 bases, leaving 4 bases not matched to a gene. Germline V gives CDR1 LGHDT, CDR2 YNNKEL (reference sequence).

This clonotype has ten or more counts. The V gene is TRBV6-1, the J gene TRBJ1-5; D gene ambiguous. Deletions cut 0 bases from V and 10 bases from J, with 19 bases between. The length of the CDR3 is 16 residues. Germline lookup yields CDR1 MNHNS and CDR2 SASEGT. CDR3 region: CASSEAGAISPHPQHF. In DNA form, the CDR3 reads TGTGCCAGCAGTGAAGCCGGCGCTATCAGCCCGCATCCCCAGCATTTT.

The rearrangement links TRBV14 to TRBJ1-4; possible D gene TRBD1, 6 bases. The CDR3 loop spans 16 amino acids. V was clipped by 1 base and J by 8 bases, with 17 bases between them. Per the germline V gene, CDR1 is SGHDN and CDR2 is FVKESK. The CDR3 sequence is CASSQVTGQRQEKLFF. CDR3 coding DNA: TGTGCCAGCAGCCAAGTGACGGGACAACGGCAGGAAAAACTGTTTTTT.

A word on this clonotype: A much larger clone is a single base away; this may be a read error. This chain links TRBV28 with TRBJ2-7; no firm D call. Germline V gene lookup returns CDR1 MDHEN and CDR2 SYDVKM. This CDR3 has 15 residues. Trimming removed 5 bases at V and 2 bases at J, with 16 bases between. For the CDR3, the DNA is TGTGCCAGCAGTAAAGTCGTAGCCTTCGCCTACGAGCAGTACTTC. Its translation is CASSKVVAFAYEQYF.

This clonotype was counted ten times or more. The chain has TRBV20-1 and TRBJ1-2, with D perhaps TRBD1 (5 bases). The CDR3 runs to 14 residues. Between the trimmed V and J ends, which lost 0 bases and 4 bases, there was a span of 12 bases. CDR1 and CDR2 (germline): DFQATT, SNEGSKA (reference sequence). CDR3 nucleotide sequence: TGCAGTGCTAGAGATCAGGGTAATCGCTATGGCTACACCTTC. As protein: CSARDQGNRYGYTF.

This clonotype was observed at least ten times. The chain combines TRBV30 with TRBJ2-7; tentatively, D is TRBD1 (6 bases). Per germline, CDR1 GTSNPN and CDR2 SVGIG (reference sequence). This CDR3 region has 15 residues. Trimming left V 1 base short and J 0 bases short, with 13 bases between. The CDR3 loop is CAWSAGDMGSYEQYF. The CDR3 DNA is TGTGCCTGGAGTGCAGGGGACATGGGCTCCTACGAGCAGTACTTC.

This clonotype was detected only a few times. The V call is TRBV6-1, the J call TRBJ1-4, with D perhaps matching TRBD1 (5 bases). This CDR3 comprises 15 residues. Per the germline V gene, CDR1 is MNHNS and CDR2 is SASEGT. Deletions cut 7 bases from V and 7 bases from J, with 19 bases between. Here the CDR3 reads CASNGLVGGGEKLFF. Here the CDR3 DNA reads TGTGCCAGCAACGGCCTTGTTGGGGGGGGTGAAAAACTGTTTTTT.

The sample holds many counts of this clonotype. The chain joins TRBV29-1 to TRBJ1-5; D is unresolved. V shed 7 bases and J shed 3 bases, with 10 bases lying between them. From germline, CDR1 is SQVTM and CDR2 ANQGSEA. CDR3 size: 12 residues. The CDR3 coding sequence is TGCAGCGCTCAGGTTGACAATCAGCCCCAGCATTTT. This sequence encodes CSAQVDNQPQHF.